This T cell receptor (beta chain) was recorded in a study of glioma-infiltrating T cells after dendritic cell vaccination (dated by TCRdb to about 2016). About the study as a whole: Of the roughly 15 glioblastoma patients in the cohort, all drawn from Phase I and II dendritic cell vaccination trials, 9 were newly diagnosed and 6 had recurrent disease. Autologous tumor lysate-pulsed dendritic cell vaccination was administered to the patients between 2003 and 2012. The vaccine consisted of monocyte-derived dendritic cells cultured seven to eight days with IL-4 and GM-CSF, then pulsed overnight with autologous tumor lysate. Tumor-infiltrating lymphocyte content was quantified and tumor and blood repertoires were compared in dendritic cell-vaccinated glioblastoma patients by deep sequencing of TCR beta CDR3 regions. Survival after dendritic cell vaccination was correlated with TCR sequencing metrics such as TIL content and the overlap between tumor and blood repertoires. Patients received three intradermal dendritic cell vaccine injections at biweekly intervals in the arm below the axilla.

The sample's time point label is to be understood as: after dendritic cell vaccination, including at tumor progression/relapse. To be selected, patients needed enough residual fresh-frozen tumor tissue and more than two years of available survival data. None of the glioblastoma patients carried an isocitrate dehydrogenase mutation, although molecular status otherwise varied. PBMC collection took place before vaccination, two weeks after the third vaccination, and at tumor progression if progression occurred. The Qiagen DNeasy Blood extraction Kit was used to extract genomic DNA. Using the immunoSEQ assay, TCRB CDR3 regions were amplified from 2 micrograms of genomic DNA, or from all available DNA when less than that was on hand. Multiplex PCR used 60 forward primers for TCR V beta segments and 13 reverse primers for J beta segments. Synthetic control templates were spiked into each sample at limiting dilution to estimate reads per starting template. Sequencing produced 87 bp reads on the Illumina HiSeq System. As for the authors' bioinformatics: PCR and sequencing errors were removed by a nearest neighbor algorithm that merged closely related sequences. TCR overlap was measured as the percentage of unique tumor TCR beta sequences that were also present in the peripheral blood of the same patient. TCRdb took this table from immuneACCESS and kept in-frame rearrangements with V and J called. Such tables lack part of the clones; where checked against another copy, unresolved V genes explain under half of the gap, and the rest is unexplained. That table supplies the V and J calls and clone size; D and trimming were determined from the DNA. A total of tens of thousands of clones appear in this sample, about four fifths of them only once. The ten largest clones represent 15% to 18% of the sample.

With respect to this clone: Its target antigen remains unknown. The sample holds no much larger clone one base away, and base qualities are not on file.

The study at large found these results: The response model built on TCR overlap across three groups was characterized as speculative, with prospective validation still needed. TCR clonality showed no direct relationship with survival, which suggests that a diverse polyclonal response may be important. Higher estimated pretreatment TIL content predicted longer time to progression and overall survival after dendritic cell vaccination. The cohort was small and heterogeneous, with few patients having full blood and tumor sets and even fewer initial-recurrent tumor pairs.

There are 12 amino acids in the CDR3, from cysteine to phenylalanine inclusive. Only the CDR3 part of the read is kept: 36 bases, read in frame from the first base. The V end loses 8 bases and the J end loses 2 bases, and a stretch of 8 bases separates them. The germline V gene gives CDR1 as MRHNA and CDR2 as SNTAGT. Sequences were derived from blood, sampled after dendritic cell vaccination. The chain uses TRBV6-4 and TRBJ2-3; a weak D assignment points to TRBD2 (7 bases agree). The TCR was taken from a human donor with glioblastoma. In nucleotide form, the sequence is TGTGCCAGCGCGGGGGCCACAGATACGCAGTATTTT. Its protein reads: CASAGATDTQYF.